Listed below are T cell receptor beta chains from one sample, sequenced in a study of blood T cells in healthy people across ages. Each CDR3 protein gets one entry after TCRdb re-called the 5' RACE reads with MiXCR. The sample consists of 600,000 to 800,000 distinct CDR3 sequences, 52% of them appearing once. Sequencing was carried out using blood. The receptors come from a woman of 80 years or more in good health. CDR3s include the opening cysteine and the closing phenylalanine or tryptophan. The D gene is left open where the match is weak. Not all rows give a size; the values are once, few, many and, for expanded clones, a class.

D	V	J	size	DNA	CDR3
NA	TRBV29-1	TRBJ2-1	many	TGCAGCGTTGAGGGGTTCTCAGCGGGTGCGTACAATGAGCAGTTCTTC	CSVEGFSAGAYNEQFF
NA	TRBV6-6	TRBJ1-2	NA	TGTGCCAGCAGACAGAGTTCGGATGGCTACACCTTC	CASRQSSDGYTF
NA	TRBV2	TRBJ2-3	few	TGTGCCAGCTCTGGGGGGGCGCCAGATACGCAGTATTTT	CASSGGAPDTQYF
TRBD1	TRBV20-1	TRBJ1-5	many	TGCAGTGCTAGGACTACATACGGGACAGACATTAGATCGCAGCATTTT	CSARTTYGTDIRSQHF
TRBD1	TRBV6-8	TRBJ1-5	many	TGTGCCAGCACCTACACGGACCGGGACAGCAGCAATCAGCCCCAGCATTTT	CASTYTDRDSSNQPQHF
NA	TRBV4-2	TRBJ2-5	NA	TGTGCCAGCAAGGGGGGAGAGACCCAGTACTTC	CASKGGETQYF
NA	TRBV2	TRBJ2-7	NA	TGTGCCAGCAGCCCCCTGGGGCAGATGTCCTACGAGCAGTACTTC	CASSPLGQMSYEQYF
NA	TRBV6-6	TRBJ1-1	NA	TGTGCCAGCAGTACGGGGGGGGCTGGGAACACTGAAGCTTTCTTT	CASSTGGAGNTEAFF
TRBD2	TRBV7-8	TRBJ2-1	NA	TGTGCCAGCGGGGGGGGGCTCAGCGGGAGGTCCAATGAGCAGTTCTTC	CASGGGLSGRSNEQFF
NA	TRBV12-3/TRBV12-4	TRBJ2-7	NA	TGTGCCAGCAGTTTCCGGGGTTTTACCTACGAGCAGTACTTC	CASSFRGFTYEQYF
NA	TRBV6-1	TRBJ1-1	NA	TGTGCCAGCAGTGAAGCGCTTAGGGTAGGACGGCCCCATGAGAACACTGAAGCTTTCTTT	CASSEALRVGRPHENTEAFF
NA	TRBV29-1	TRBJ2-5	many	TGCAGCGTTCACAGAGTGGTTAAAGAGACCCAGTACTTC	CSVHRVVKETQYF
NA	TRBV6-5	TRBJ1-5	many	TGTGCCAGCAGTTACGACCGCGTTCAGCCCCAGCATTTT	CASSYDRVQPQHF
NA	TRBV25-1	TRBJ2-3	few	TGTGCCAGCAGTGTGTGGGCAGATACGCAGTATTTT	CASSVWADTQYF
NA	TRBV12-3/TRBV12-4	TRBJ2-2	NA	TGTGCCACCTCCAATCAGGGGACCGGGGAGCTGTTTTTT	CATSNQGTGELFF
TRBD1	TRBV28	TRBJ1-2	NA	TGTGCCAGCAGTCAAGGGGACAGATCTTGGGATGGCTACACCTTC	CASSQGDRSWDGYTF
NA	TRBV7-2	TRBJ1-2	NA	TGTGCCAGCAGCTTACATGCTAACTATGGCTACACCTTC	CASSLHANYGYTF
NA	TRBV4-1	TRBJ2-5	NA	TGCGCCAGCAGCCAAGTGGGACTGGGCCAAGAGACCCAGTACTTC	CASSQVGLGQETQYF
TRBD1	TRBV6-5	TRBJ1-2	NA	TGTGCCAGCGCTCACCCGGGACAGAGTACTGGCAACACCTTC	CASAHPGQSTGNTF
NA	TRBV2	TRBJ2-2	few	TGTGCCAGCAGGCGACCGGGCTACACCGGGGAGCTGTTTTTT	CASRRPGYTGELFF
NA	TRBV19	TRBJ2-1	NA	TGTGCCAGTAGTATATCACAGACCAGCTCCTACAATGAGCAGTTCTTC	CASSISQTSSYNEQFF
TRBD1	TRBV4-1	TRBJ2-4	NA	TGCGCCAGCAGCCAAGATGTCGACAGGGCAGACAGGGTCGGGGACAAAAACATTCAGTACTTC	CASSQDVDRADRVGDKNIQYF